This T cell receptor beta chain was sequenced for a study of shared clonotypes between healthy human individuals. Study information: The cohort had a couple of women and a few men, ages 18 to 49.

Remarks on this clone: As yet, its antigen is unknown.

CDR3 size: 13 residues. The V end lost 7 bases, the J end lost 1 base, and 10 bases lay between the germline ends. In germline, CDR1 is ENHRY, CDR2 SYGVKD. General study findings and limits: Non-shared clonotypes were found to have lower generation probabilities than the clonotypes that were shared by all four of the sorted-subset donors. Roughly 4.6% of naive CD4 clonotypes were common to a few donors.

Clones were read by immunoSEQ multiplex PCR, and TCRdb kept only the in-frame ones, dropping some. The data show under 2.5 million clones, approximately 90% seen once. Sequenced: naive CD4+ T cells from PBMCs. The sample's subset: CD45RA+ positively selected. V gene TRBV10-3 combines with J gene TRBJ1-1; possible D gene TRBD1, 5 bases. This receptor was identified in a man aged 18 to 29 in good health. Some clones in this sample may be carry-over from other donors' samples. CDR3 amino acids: CAIKAGSNTEAFF. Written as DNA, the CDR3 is TGTGCCATCAAGGCAGGGTCGAACACTGAAGCTTTCTTT.